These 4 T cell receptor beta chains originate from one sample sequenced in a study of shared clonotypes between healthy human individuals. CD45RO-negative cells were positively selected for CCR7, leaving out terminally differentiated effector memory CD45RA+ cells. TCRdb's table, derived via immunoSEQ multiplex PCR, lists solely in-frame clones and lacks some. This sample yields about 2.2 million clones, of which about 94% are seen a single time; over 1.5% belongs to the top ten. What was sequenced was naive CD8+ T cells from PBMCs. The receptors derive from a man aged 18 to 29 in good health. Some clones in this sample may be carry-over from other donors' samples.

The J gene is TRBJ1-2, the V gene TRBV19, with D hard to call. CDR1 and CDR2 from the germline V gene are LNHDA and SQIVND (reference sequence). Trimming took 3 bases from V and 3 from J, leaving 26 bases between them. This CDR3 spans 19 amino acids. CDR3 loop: CASSMYRYGALPRDYGYTF. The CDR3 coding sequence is TGTGCCAGTAGTATGTATCGATATGGAGCCTTACCTCGAGACTATGGCTACACCTTC.

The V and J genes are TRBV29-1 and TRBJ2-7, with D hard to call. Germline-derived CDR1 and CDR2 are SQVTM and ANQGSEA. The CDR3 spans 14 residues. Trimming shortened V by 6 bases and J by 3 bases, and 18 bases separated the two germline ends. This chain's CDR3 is CSVTPGRTLYEQYF. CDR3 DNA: TGCAGCGTGACCCCCGGGCGTACACTCTACGAGCAGTACTTC.

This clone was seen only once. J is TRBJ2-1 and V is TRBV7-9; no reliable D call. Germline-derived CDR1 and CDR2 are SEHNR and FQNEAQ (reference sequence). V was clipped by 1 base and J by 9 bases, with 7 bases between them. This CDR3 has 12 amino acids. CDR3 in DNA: TGTGCCAGCAGCTTAGTTTGGTTTGAGCAGTTCTTC. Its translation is CASSLVWFEQFF.

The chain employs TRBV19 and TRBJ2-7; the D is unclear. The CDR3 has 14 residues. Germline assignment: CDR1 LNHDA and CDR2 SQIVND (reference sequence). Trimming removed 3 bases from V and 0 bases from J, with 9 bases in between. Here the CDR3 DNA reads TGTGCCAGTAGTATTGGGCCAGTCTCCTACGAGCAGTACTTC. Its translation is CASSIGPVSYEQYF.